What follows is one TCR beta chain and its context. Its antigen remains unknown. It was by 5' RACE with UMI labels that the TRB cDNA libraries were prepared. TCRdb processed the 5' RACE reads again and assigns one entry to each CDR3 protein, with no DNA. Here the sample table reports approximately 66,000 distinct CDR3 sequences. This sample is part of a study of CXCR3-negative and CXCR3-positive naive CD8 T cells. CD45RO-CCR7+CD27+CD95- characterized naive CD8+ T cells. CDR1 MNHEY and CDR2 SMNVEV come from the germline V gene (reference sequence). The CDR3 is 14 residues long. Regarding the study as a whole: Comparison of naive cells showed more hydrophobic TRB CDR3s in CXCR3-positive than in CXCR3-negative naive cells.

The chain combines TRBV27 with TRBJ2-1; TCRdb gives TRBD1 as the D gene, but with no DNA this cannot be confirmed. The sequence was obtained from a human donor in good health. Some clones in this sample may be carry-over from other donors' samples. The sample consisted of naive CXCR3- CD8+ T cells from blood. Subset reported: CD45RO-CCR7+CD27+CD95- naive CD8+ T cells lacking CXCR3 (TNR3-). CDR3 amino acids: CASRLGQGASEQFF.